These 16 T cell receptor beta chains were all obtained from the same sample, sequenced in a study of graft-versus-host responses after intestinal transplantation. The protocol was immunoSEQ multiplex PCR, while the TCRdb copy is restricted to in-frame clones and leaves out a portion. The sample consists of 80,000 to 100,000 clones, 83% of them appearing once. Their antigens are not known. The starting material was unstimulated CD8+ T cells sorted from spleen or lymph node cells, obtained before intestinal transplant. Receptors were obtained from a human donor who received an intestinal transplant.

The V gene is TRBV28, the J gene TRBJ2-3; 8 bases map to TRBD2. V lost 2 bases and J lost 3; bases outside the gene matches: 1. Looked up from germline, CDR1 is MDHEN and CDR2 is SYDVKM. The CDR3 is made up of 14 amino acids. CDR3 sequence (DNA): TGTGCCAGCAGTTTAGCGGGAGGTACAGATACGCAGTATTTT. Protein: CASSLAGGTDTQYF.

For this clone: This CDR3 is also generated by other DNA sequences in the sample. The chain combines TRBV7-3 with TRBJ2-1; 7 nucleotides align to TRBD1. Trimming at V came to 5 bases and at J to 3 bases, leaving 7 bases not matched to a gene. This CDR3 has 15 amino acids. CDR1 SGHTA and CDR2 FQGTGA come from the germline V gene. As DNA, the CDR3 is TGTGCCAGCAGCGCCACAGGGGTTGGCTACAATGAGCAGTTCTTC. Translating it yields CASSATGVGYNEQFF.

V is TRBV5-5 and J is TRBJ1-6, with D possibly TRBD1 on 5 matching bases. CDR3 length equals 17 residues. In germline, CDR1 is SGHKS, CDR2 YYEKEE (reference sequence). Between the trimmed V and J ends, which lost 4 bases and 0 bases, there was a span of 14 bases. The CDR3 loop is CASSPGRRISYNSPLHF. The CDR3 nucleotides are TGTGCCAGCAGCCCAGGGAGGAGGATCTCCTATAATTCACCCCTCCACTTT. Using reference TRBV5-5 and TRBJ1-6 for the parts outside the CDR3, the full variable domain is DAGVTQSPTHLIKTRGQQVTLRCSPISGHKSVSWYQQVLGQGPQFIFQYYEKEERGRGNFPDRFSARQFPNYSSELNVNALLLGDSALYLCASSPGRRISYNSPLHFGNGTRLTVT.

This sequence joins TRBV7-2 and TRBJ2-3; D possibly corresponds to TRBD2 (6 bases). Between the trimmed V and J ends, which lost 5 bases and 9 bases, there was a span of 12 bases. In germline, CDR1 is SGHTA, CDR2 FQGNSA. The CDR3 covers 12 residues. The CDR3: CASSRQGRTQYF. CDR3 DNA: TGTGCCAGCAGCCGACAAGGGAGGACGCAGTATTTT. The variable domain in full, completed from reference TRBV7-2 and TRBJ2-3, reads GAGVSQSPSNKVTEKGKDVELRCDPISGHTALYWYRQSLGQGLEFLIYFQGNSAPDKSGLPSDRFSAERTGGSVSTLTIQRTQQEDSAVYLCASSRQGRTQYFGPGTRLTVL.

The chain has TRBV4-1 and TRBJ2-7; 7 bases align to TRBD1. The trim removed 4 bases at V and 4 bases at J, leaving 10 bases unmatched. This CDR3 contains 15 residues. Germline CDR1 is MGHRA and CDR2 is YSYEKL. Written as DNA, the CDR3 is TGCGCCAGCAGCCGAGGGGACAGCGATTGGTACGAGCAGTACTTC. The encoded protein is CASSRGDSDWYEQYF.

The rearrangement joins TRBV7-6 to TRBJ2-6, with 8 nucleotides matching TRBD1. The length of the CDR3 is 15 residues. Germline CDR1 reads SGHVS; CDR2 reads FNYEAQ. The V gene end was trimmed by 3 bases and the J gene end by 4 bases; junction bases not matched to a gene: 2. CDR3 residues: CASSLDRVGANVLTF. The CDR3 region has the DNA TGTGCCAGCAGCTTGGACAGGGTGGGGGCCAACGTCCTGACTTTC.

The genes are TRBV2 and TRBJ1-5, with 11 positions matching TRBD1. The germline V gene has CDR1 SNHLY and CDR2 FYNNEI. V shed 0 bases, J shed 5 bases, and the junction held 24 bases outside the gene matches. The CDR3 has 23 amino acids. CDR3 amino acids: CASSEAKNWDRGKSSGPDQPQHF. CDR3 DNA sequence: TGTGCCAGCAGTGAAGCGAAGAACTGGGACAGGGGGAAATCCTCCGGACCCGATCAGCCCCAGCATTTT. The full variable domain, its missing parts supplied by reference TRBV2 and TRBJ1-5, is EPEVTQTPSHQVTQMGQEVILRCVPISNHLYFYWYRQILGQKVEFLVSFYNNEISEKSEIFDDQFSVERPDGSNFTLKIRSTKLEDSAMYFCASSEAKNWDRGKSSGPDQPQHFGDGTRLSIL.

In this sample, this clone turned up a few times. The chain joins TRBV5-4 to TRBJ2-1; 9 bases match TRBD1. The germline V gene has CDR1 SGHNT and CDR2 YYREEE (reference sequence). After removal of 3 bases from V and 8 bases from J, the junction contained 6 bases not matched to a gene. The CDR3 is made up of 14 amino acids. CDR3 region: CASSSGTGLHEQFF. The DNA for the CDR3 is TGTGCCAGCAGCTCCGGGACAGGGCTCCATGAGCAGTTCTTC.

This sequence joins TRBV15 and TRBJ2-6; no firm D call. This CDR3 is 17 amino acids long. Germline values: CDR1 LNHNV, CDR2 YYDKDF (reference sequence). Between the trimmed V and J ends, which lost 1 base and 0 bases, there was a span of 10 bases. This chain's CDR3 is CATSRGRLLSGANVLTF. The CDR3, as DNA: TGTGCCACCAGCAGAGGCCGACTCCTCTCTGGGGCCAACGTCCTGACTTTC.

J is TRBJ2-3 and V is TRBV9; no reliable D call. The CDR3 covers 14 residues. The ends were cut back, 0 bases at V and 0 bases at J, with 5 bases in the middle. Germline CDR1 is SGDLS and CDR2 is YYNGEE. In nucleotides, the CDR3 is TGTGCCAGCAGCGTAGATTGGAGCACAGATACGCAGTATTTT. Its protein is CASSVDWSTDTQYF. Using reference TRBV9 and TRBJ2-3 for the parts outside the CDR3, the full variable domain is DSGVTQTPKHLITATGQRVTLRCSPRSGDLSVYWYQQSLDQGLQFLIQYYNGEERAKGNILERFSAQQFPDLHSELNLSSLELGDSALYFCASSVDWSTDTQYFGPGTRLTVL.

The chain carries TRBV6-5 and TRBJ2-7; 9 bases match TRBD1. The CDR3 consists of 14 residues. The V segment lost 2 bases and the J segment 5 bases; nucleotides outside the gene matches: 4. The V gene's germline CDR1 is MNHEY and CDR2 SVGAGI. CDR3 sequence reads: CASSYQRQGDEQYF. The CDR3 DNA sequence: TGTGCCAGCAGTTACCAAAGACAGGGGGACGAGCAGTACTTC.

This chain links TRBV13 with TRBJ2-1, with D possibly TRBD1 on 6 matching bases. The CDR3 contains 16 residues. With 7 bases removed from V and 0 bases from J, the gap between germline ends came to 16 bases. The germline CDR1 and CDR2 sequences are PRHDT and FYEKMQ (reference sequence). The chain's CDR3 is CASTEGDTSSYNEQFF. The CDR3 DNA is TGTGCCAGCACCGAGGGGGATACGAGCTCCTACAATGAGCAGTTCTTC. Combining the CDR3 with reference TRBV13 and TRBJ2-1 gives the whole variable domain AAGVIQSPRHLIKEKRETATLKCYPIPRHDTVYWYQQGPGQDPQFLISFYEKMQSDKGSIPDRFSAQQFSDYHSELNMSSLELGDSALYFCASTEGDTSSYNEQFFGPGTRLTVL.

This chain links TRBV4-1 with TRBJ2-7; D uncertain. The germline V and J ends were trimmed by 1 base and 2 bases, with 12 bases remaining between them. Germline V gene lookup returns CDR1 MGHRA and CDR2 YSYEKL. The CDR3 has 15 residues. CDR3 protein: CASSQVLGGPYEQYF. The CDR3 region has the DNA TGCGCCAGCAGCCAAGTACTGGGTGGTCCCTACGAGCAGTACTTC.

The chain has TRBV27 and TRBJ2-1, with TRBD2 identical over 14 bases. Germline V gene lookup returns CDR1 MNHEY and CDR2 SMNVEV (reference sequence). This CDR3 is built from 15 residues. V lost 4 bases to trimming and J lost 5 bases; unmatched junction nucleotides: 1. Here the CDR3 DNA reads TGTGCCAGCAGTTCGACTAGCGGGGGGGACAATGAGCAGTTCTTC. Translation gives CASSSTSGGDNEQFF.

This chain links TRBV4-1 with TRBJ1-1; no clear D. From germline, CDR1 is MGHRA and CDR2 YSYEKL. Trimming cost V 7 bases and J 1 base, with 10 bases left between them. This CDR3 region has 13 residues. Here the CDR3 reads CASNRRGNTEAFF. In DNA, the CDR3 is TGCGCCAGCAACCGTCGGGGGAACACTGAAGCTTTCTTT.

The chain carries TRBV6-6 and TRBJ2-3, with 10 bases that match TRBD1. With V trimmed by 2 bases and J by 5 bases, 4 bases remained unmatched. CDR3 length: 15 residues. The germline gives CDR1 MNHNY, CDR2 SVGAGI (reference sequence). The CDR3 spells CASSYTGQGRDTQYF. In nucleotides, the CDR3 is TGTGCCAGCAGTTACACGGGACAGGGGAGAGATACGCAGTATTTT.